Below are 15 T cell receptor beta chains sequenced from a single sample in a study of T cell repertoires in cytomegalovirus infection. Their target antigens are unknown. TCRdb independently ran MiXCR on the reads; one entry per CDR3 protein. The sample gives roughly 69,000 distinct CDR3 sequences, around 20% of which show up once; around 70% is in the top ten. Sequencing was performed on CD8+ T cells from cultured PBMCs, taken from culture after CMV antigen stimulation. Every receptor here comes from a human donor in good health (CMV status not recorded). Some clones in this sample may be carry-over from other donors' samples.

This clonotype was seen repeatedly, ten times or more. V is TRBV7-2 and J is TRBJ1-1; unclear D gene. Germline V CDR1 and CDR2: SGHTA, FQGNSA. The CDR3 spans 14 residues. Trimming left V 4 bases short and J 1 base short, with 10 bases between. The CDR3 coding sequence is TGTGCCAGCAGCTACGGGTGGGGGAACACTGAAGCTTTCTTT. Residues: CASSYGWGNTEAFF. Complete variable domain (other parts from reference TRBV7-2 and TRBJ1-1): GAGVSQSPSNKVTEKGKDVELRCDPISGHTALYWYRQSLGQGLEFLIYFQGNSAPDKSGLPSDRFSAERTGGSVSTLTIQRTQQEDSAVYLCASSYGWGNTEAFFGQGTRLTVV.

This clonotype appeared a few times. V is TRBV11-2 and J is TRBJ1-1; D might be TRBD1 (6 bases). The CDR3 has 17 residues. Germline CDR1 SGHAT, CDR2 FQNNGV. V was cut by 6 bases and J by 0 bases, with 20 bases left in between. The CDR3 DNA is TGTGCCAGCAGTCTTACAGGGTTTCGGGCGTTGAACACTGAAGCTTTCTTT. It encodes CASSLTGFRALNTEAFF.

This sequence joins TRBV7-8 and TRBJ2-1, with D hard to call. This CDR3 has 18 amino acids. Germline CDR1 is SGHVS and CDR2 is FQNEAQ. The V end lost 5 bases, the J end lost 7 bases, and 27 bases lay between the germline ends. The CDR3 DNA reads as TGTGCCAGCAGCCTAGACCGGTGGTGGCAGAAAAAGGCGAATGAGCAGTTCTTC. Encoded protein: CASSLDRWWQKKANEQFF.

The chain couples TRBV6-2 or TRBV6-3 to TRBJ1-5, with D hard to call. Deletions cut 2 bases from V and 0 bases from J, with 14 bases between. This CDR3 spans 17 amino acids. Per the germline V gene, CDR1 is MNHEY and CDR2 is SVGEGT. For the CDR3, the DNA is TGTGCCAGCAGTTACAAAAGGACTCAGCTTAGCAATCAGCCCCAGCATTTT. It specifies CASSYKRTQLSNQPQHF.

This clonotype occurred a few times. The CDR3 loop is CAIRSNTGELFF. The CDR3 DNA follows: TGTGCCATCAGATCGAACACCGGGGAGCTGTTTTTT. This rearrangement joins TRBV10-3 to TRBJ2-2, with D unresolved. Trimming shortened V by 6 bases and J by 0 bases, and 2 bases separated the two germline ends. The CDR3 consists of 12 residues. Germline V gives CDR1 ENHRY, CDR2 SYGVKD.

The V call is TRBV6-4, the J call TRBJ1-1; tentative D call: TRBD1 (5 bases). The germline gives CDR1 MRHNA, CDR2 SNTAGT. This CDR3 comprises 13 residues. The V end lost 6 bases, the J end lost 0 bases, and 8 bases lay between the germline ends. This chain's CDR3 is CASRGTMNTEAFF. CDR3 nucleotides: TGTGCCAGCAGGGGGACTATGAACACTGAAGCTTTCTTT.

The chain joins TRBV15 to TRBJ1-1; 7 bases match TRBD1. Losses at the gene ends were 3 bases for V and 0 bases for J; bases not matched to a gene: 4. CDR1 is LNHNV and CDR2 is YYDKDF in the germline V gene (reference sequence). CDR3 length equals 15 residues. The CDR3 reads CATSSSGQMNTEAFF. The CDR3 DNA sequence: TGTGCCACCAGCAGTTCGGGACAGATGAACACTGAAGCTTTCTTT.

This clonotype was counted between two and nine times. V is TRBV7-2 and J is TRBJ1-5, with 8 bases lining up with TRBD1. V shed 4 bases and J 4 bases; nucleotides not matched to a gene: 6. CDR1 is SGHTA, CDR2 FQGNSA, per germline. CDR3 size: 15 residues. CDR3 bases: TGTGCCAGCAGCTCCATGGACAGGGTGAATCAGCCCCAGCATTTT. As protein: CASSSMDRVNQPQHF.

The CDR3 DNA is TGCAGTGCTAGACCCCAGGGGGAGTTGAAAGGCTACACCTTC. Its translation is CSARPQGELKGYTF. The chain joins TRBV20-1 to TRBJ1-2; 7 bases are shared with TRBD1. Trimming removed 2 bases from V and 8 bases from J; junction bases left unmatched: 11. Germline V CDR1 and CDR2: DFQATT, SNEGSKA (reference sequence). CDR3 length: 14 residues.

J is TRBJ1-1 and V is TRBV7-3; D ambiguous. Looked up from germline, CDR1 is SGHTA and CDR2 is FQGTGA. The CDR3 spans 11 residues. Trimming shortened V by 8 bases and J by 2 bases, and 6 bases separated the two germline ends. The CDR3 here is CASLTNTEAFF. CDR3 in DNA: TGTGCCAGCCTTACCAACACTGAAGCTTTCTTT.

This clonotype was recorded many times. The chain carries TRBV7-2 and TRBJ1-2; D remains ambiguous. The length of the CDR3 is 12 residues. Germline values: CDR1 SGHTA, CDR2 FQGNSA. The V and J ends lost 4 bases and 4 bases respectively, with 7 bases between them. The CDR3 loop is CASSSDTYGYTF. The CDR3 bases are TGTGCCAGCAGCTCAGACACCTATGGCTACACCTTC.

The chain employs TRBV13 and TRBJ2-1, with D perhaps TRBD2 (7 bases). The CDR3 covers 16 residues. The V gene's germline CDR1 is PRHDT and CDR2 FYEKMQ (reference sequence). V was pared by 4 bases and J by 1 base, with 14 bases between. Here the CDR3 reads CASSSRGGVSYNEQFF. The CDR3 coding sequence is TGTGCCAGCAGCTCGAGGGGGGGGGTATCCTACAATGAGCAGTTCTTC. The full variable domain, rest sourced from reference TRBV13 and TRBJ2-1, is AAGVIQSPRHLIKEKRETATLKCYPIPRHDTVYWYQQGPGQDPQFLISFYEKMQSDKGSIPDRFSAQQFSDYHSELNMSSLELGDSALYFCASSSRGGVSYNEQFFGPGTRLTVL.

This clonotype was counted only a few times. V and J are TRBV12-3 or TRBV12-4 and TRBJ1-2; D is unresolved. The CDR3 consists of 15 residues. Deletions cut 5 bases from V and 6 bases from J, with 19 bases between. This CDR3 reads CASSATTLYLDGYTF. CDR3 bases: TGTGCCAGCAGTGCCACAACCCTATATTTAGATGGCTACACCTTC.

This chain joins TRBV7-2 and TRBJ1-1, with 9 bases aligning to TRBD1. The CDR3 runs to 15 residues. With 1 base clipped from V and 5 bases from J, the junction kept 5 bases outside the gene matches. Germline CDR1 SGHTA, CDR2 FQGNSA. CDR3 DNA sequence: TGTGCCAGCAGCTTAGGGACAGGGGTCCTGACTGAAGCTTTCTTT. This gives the protein CASSLGTGVLTEAFF. The full variable domain, with the rest looked up from reference TRBV7-2 and TRBJ1-1, is GAGVSQSPSNKVTEKGKDVELRCDPISGHTALYWYRQSLGQGLEFLIYFQGNSAPDKSGLPSDRFSAERTGGSVSTLTIQRTQQEDSAVYLCASSLGTGVLTEAFFGQGTRLTVV.

This rearrangement joins TRBV7-6 to TRBJ1-1; D not certain. CDR3 length: 14 residues. Germline V gene lookup returns CDR1 SGHVS and CDR2 FNYEAQ. V dropped 4 bases and J dropped 3 bases, with 12 bases sitting between them. CDR3 in DNA: TGTGCCAGCAGCTCCGGGTCCTGGCACACTGAAGCTTTCTTT. Translation: CASSSGSWHTEAFF.